This TCR beta chain was sequenced for a study of blood T cell repertoires in COVID-19. Study-wide background: The cDNA or gDNA used as material had been derived from T cells, B-cell-depleted T cells, or PBMCs.

The CDR3 extends over 15 amino acids. Germline V gene data show CDR1 as LNHDA and CDR2 as SQIVND (reference sequence). Trimming at V came to 7 bases and at J to 0 bases, leaving 8 bases not matched to a gene. This clone was counted between two and nine times. Sequencing was performed with immunoSEQ multiplex PCR; in TCRdb, only in-frame clones are kept and a portion is missing. The sample consists of under 300,000 clones, 70% to 90% of them appearing once. The receptor comes from a woman in her 70s with COVID-19, enrolled during active disease. The specimen sequenced was peripheral blood. V usage is TRBV19 and J usage is TRBJ1-1, with 7 positions matching TRBD1. This chain's CDR3 is CASTVGQIVNTEAFF. CDR3 in DNA: TGTGCCAGTACCGTGGGACAGATAGTGAACACTGAAGCTTTCTTT.